Below are 24 T cell receptor beta chains sequenced from a single sample in a study of T-cell reconstitution after alpha-beta-depleted transplantation in children. Preparation of the TCRbeta library involved a method that used unique molecular identifiers. MiXCR was run by TCRdb on the PCR reads, yielding one entry per CDR3 protein. The sample has around 680,000 distinct CDR3 sequences, roughly 17% seen once; the top ten hold approximately 1%. The sequencing here drew on PBMCs from the stem cell graft donor, taken from the stem cell graft. All receptors derive from a human donor who donated a stem cell graft to a child with acute myeloid leukemia.

This clonotype was counted many times. The chain joins TRBV7-2 to TRBJ2-1; D not certain. V lost 4 bases, J lost 9 bases, and 16 bases lay in between. Germline CDR1 reads SGHTA; CDR2 reads FQGNSA. This CDR3 spans 14 amino acids. The CDR3 sequence is CASSSLSLVGEQFF. The DNA for the CDR3 is TGTGCCAGCAGCTCACTTTCTCTAGTGGGTGAGCAGTTCTTC.

The table lists this clonotype with many counts. The gene calls are TRBV12-3 or TRBV12-4 and TRBJ1-1, with TRBD1 matching over 7 bases. This CDR3 has 17 amino acids. Trimming at V came to 4 bases and at J to 0 bases, leaving 11 bases not matched to a gene. CDR3 loop: CASSSLGTAMMNTEAFF. CDR3 coding DNA: TGTGCCAGCAGTTCCCTCGGGACAGCAATGATGAACACTGAAGCTTTCTTT.

The rearrangement uses TRBV20-1 and TRBJ2-2; D could derive from TRBD1 or TRBD2 (5 bases each). The CDR3 has 19 amino acids. Looked up from germline, CDR1 is DFQATT and CDR2 is SNEGSKA (reference sequence). V was shortened by 4 bases and J by 0 bases, with 24 bases between the two germline ends. The chain's CDR3 is CSAKAPGTSLHSNTGELFF. For the CDR3, the DNA is TGCAGTGCTAAGGCTCCGGGGACGTCGCTCCACTCGAACACCGGGGAGCTGTTTTTT.

V is TRBV20-1 and J is TRBJ2-1; 7 bases agree with TRBD1. CDR1 DFQATT and CDR2 SNEGSKA come from the germline V gene (reference sequence). V shed 3 bases, J shed 2 bases, and the junction held 10 bases outside the gene matches. This CDR3 has 16 amino acids. CDR3: CSASPTGTEPYNEQFF. CDR3 bases: TGCAGTGCTAGCCCTACCGGGACAGAGCCCTACAATGAGCAGTTCTTC.

In its sample, this clonotype was seen a few times. This chain links TRBV25-1 with TRBJ2-7; unclear D gene. The CDR3 totals 14 residues. Germline loops: CDR1 MGHDK, CDR2 SYGVNS. The germline V and J ends were trimmed by 6 bases and 2 bases, with 14 bases remaining between them. CDR3 coding DNA: TGTGCCAGCAGCCCATTGGGTCCTACCTACGAGCAGTACTTC. It yields the protein CASSPLGPTYEQYF.

This clonotype came up a few times. The chain uses TRBV7-2 and TRBJ1-1; 8 nucleotides agree with TRBD1. Germline V gene sequence: CDR1 SGHTA, CDR2 FQGNSA. The CDR3 has 15 amino acids. J was trimmed by 1 base and V by 5 bases; bases with no gene match: 6. The CDR3 reads CASSTRTGTNTEAFF. The DNA for the CDR3 is TGTGCCAGCAGCACGAGGACAGGGACGAACACTGAAGCTTTCTTT. Combining the CDR3 with reference TRBV7-2 and TRBJ1-1 gives the whole variable domain GAGVSQSPSNKVTEKGKDVELRCDPISGHTALYWYRQSLGQGLEFLIYFQGNSAPDKSGLPSDRFSAERTGGSVSTLTIQRTQQEDSAVYLCASSTRTGTNTEAFFGQGTRLTVV.

The table lists this clonotype with many counts. The V call is TRBV29-1, the J call TRBJ1-2; D is ambiguous. There are 13 residues in the CDR3. V was clipped by 2 bases and J by 2 bases, with 9 bases between them. The V gene's germline CDR1 is SQVTM and CDR2 ANQGSEA. The CDR3 spells CSVEKGGNYGYTF. CDR3 nucleotide sequence: TGCAGCGTTGAAAAAGGAGGGAACTATGGCTACACCTTC.

This sequence joins TRBV7-2 and TRBJ2-7; D not certain. The germline V gene has CDR1 SGHTA and CDR2 FQGNSA. V lost 1 base and J 1 base, leaving 8 bases between the germline ends. There are 14 residues in the CDR3. Here the CDR3 reads CASSLDTSSYEQYF. The CDR3 DNA reads TGTGCCAGCAGCTTAGACACCAGTTCCTACGAGCAGTACTTC.

The sample holds a few counts of this clonotype. This rearrangement joins TRBV6-1 to TRBJ2-3, with TRBD2 identical over 11 bases. Germline V gives CDR1 MNHNS, CDR2 SASEGT. The CDR3 spans 15 residues. V dropped 6 bases and J dropped 2; count of bases not matched to a gene: 4. CDR3 sequence reads: CASSRLAGTTDTQYF. The CDR3 DNA is TGTGCCAGCAGCCGACTAGCGGGGACCACAGATACGCAGTATTTT.

The rearrangement joins TRBV24-1 to TRBJ2-1; D unresolved. Per germline, CDR1 KGHDR and CDR2 SFDVKD. The CDR3 runs to 16 residues. Trimming took 3 bases from V and 1 from J, leaving 12 bases between them. CDR3 sequence reads: CATSDPTALSYNEQFF. The CDR3 coding sequence is TGTGCCACCAGTGATCCCACCGCTTTATCCTACAATGAGCAGTTCTTC.

In this sample, this clonotype turned up many times. The rearrangement links TRBV20-1 to TRBJ2-7, with D perhaps matching TRBD1 (6 bases). Germline loops: CDR1 DFQATT, CDR2 SNEGSKA (reference sequence). CDR3 length equals 12 residues. Trimming removed 4 bases from V and 5 bases from J, with 12 bases in between. CDR3 sequence (DNA): TGCAGTGCTACCGTGGGGACAAACGAGCAGTACTTC. Translated: CSATVGTNEQYF.

This clonotype was counted many times. The chain combines TRBV7-6 with TRBJ1-5; unclear D gene. The germline gives CDR1 SGHVS, CDR2 FNYEAQ. With 6 bases removed from V and 0 bases from J, the gap between germline ends came to 6 bases. The CDR3 is 13 residues long. The CDR3 region is CASSFNSNQPQHF. CDR3 DNA: TGTGCCAGCAGTTTTAATAGCAATCAGCCCCAGCATTTT. Complete variable domain (other parts from reference TRBV7-6 and TRBJ1-5): GAGVSQSPRYKVTKRGQDVALRCDPISGHVSLYWYRQALGQGPEFLTYFNYEAQQDKSGLPNDRFSAERPEGSISTLTIQRTEQRDSAMYRCASSFNSNQPQHFGDGTRLSIL.

Ten or more counts support this clonotype. The V and J genes are TRBV19 and TRBJ2-3; D gene ambiguous. The CDR3 is 15 amino acids. Trimming removed 4 bases at V and 0 bases at J, with 11 bases between. CDR1 is LNHDA and CDR2 is SQIVND in the germline V gene (reference sequence). CDR3 sequence reads: CASSTTTGSTDTQYF. The CDR3 DNA reads TGTGCCAGTAGTACCACCACCGGCAGCACAGATACGCAGTATTTT. The entire variable domain, with the rest obtained from reference TRBV19 and TRBJ2-3, is as follows: DGGITQSPKYLFRKEGQNVTLSCEQNLNHDAMYWYRQDPGQGLRLIYYSQIVNDFQKGDIAEGYSVSREKKESFPLTVTSAQKNPTAFYLCASSTTTGSTDTQYFGPGTRLTVL.

V usage is TRBV7-2 and J usage is TRBJ1-1, with TRBD1 identical over 8 bases. Germline CDR1 reads SGHTA; CDR2 reads FQGNSA. The J segment lost 4 bases and the V segment lost 5 bases, leaving 9 bases of the junction unmatched. This CDR3 is 15 amino acids long. CDR3 in DNA: TGTGCCAGCAGCCCCCGGACAGGGACGGTCACTGAAGCTTTCTTT. This encodes CASSPRTGTVTEAFF.

This clonotype has just a few counts. This chain joins TRBV4-1 and TRBJ2-5; possible D gene TRBD2, 5 bases. Germline CDR1 and CDR2: MGHRA and YSYEKL. V shed 1 base and J shed 4 bases, with 10 bases lying between them. The CDR3 has 14 amino acids. CDR3 nucleotides: TGCGCCAGCAGCCAAGTTGGAGGACCAGAGACCCAGTACTTC. Amino acid sequence: CASSQVGGPETQYF.

This clonotype has a count of ten or more. The chain employs TRBV7-2 and TRBJ2-1; possible D gene TRBD1, 6 bases. This CDR3 spans 13 amino acids. The germline V and J ends were trimmed by 5 bases and 3 bases, with 8 bases remaining between them. CDR1 and CDR2 (germline): SGHTA, FQGNSA. CDR3: CASSMDSYNEQFF. DNA of the CDR3: TGTGCCAGCAGCATGGACAGCTACAATGAGCAGTTCTTC.

The V and J genes are TRBV7-2 and TRBJ2-3; the match to TRBD2 covers 12 bases. V lost 5 bases to trimming and J lost 7 bases; unmatched junction nucleotides: 7. Germline V lookup: CDR1 SGHTA, CDR2 FQGNSA. The CDR3 spans 15 residues. The CDR3 DNA reads as TGTGCCAGCAGCCTGGGACTAGCGGGCTCTAATACGCAGTATTTT. Its translation is CASSLGLAGSNTQYF.

This clonotype was counted ten times or more. The chain carries TRBV20-1 and TRBJ2-3; D is ambiguous. V shed 5 bases and J shed 1 base, with 7 bases lying between them. The V gene's germline CDR1 is DFQATT and CDR2 SNEGSKA (reference sequence). This CDR3 is built from 12 residues. CDR3 nucleotides: TGCAGTGCTGAGGCCCGCACAGATACGCAGTATTTT. Translated: CSAEARTDTQYF.

This clonotype was counted ten times or more. The gene calls are TRBV20-1 and TRBJ1-2, with D possibly TRBD1 on 6 matching bases. The CDR3 is made up of 15 amino acids. Between the trimmed V and J ends, which lost 0 bases and 8 bases, there was a span of 19 bases. Germline V gene lookup returns CDR1 DFQATT and CDR2 SNEGSKA (reference sequence). This CDR3 is CSARDSTSGAYGYTF. Written as DNA, the CDR3 is TGCAGTGCTAGAGATTCGACGTCAGGGGCCTACGGCTACACCTTC.

This clonotype showed up many times. V and J are TRBV5-4 and TRBJ2-6; TRBD1 aligns across 11 bases. This CDR3 spans 20 amino acids. Germline assignment: CDR1 SGHNT and CDR2 YYREEE (reference sequence). V gave up 5 bases and J gave up 0 bases; unmatched junction bases: 13. The CDR3: CASRLRPGTGGSSGANVLTF. CDR3 bases: TGTGCCAGCAGGCTTAGACCCGGGACAGGGGGAAGCTCTGGGGCCAACGTCCTGACTTTC.

The CDR3 loop reads CASSYSAAYNEQFF. The DNA of the CDR3 is TGTGCCAGCAGTTACTCGGCAGCGTACAATGAGCAGTTCTTC. The rearrangement links TRBV6-2 or TRBV6-3 to TRBJ2-1; D uncertain. CDR3 length: 14 residues. The V gene lost 0 bases and the J gene lost 4 bases, with 7 bases spanning the gap. Per the germline V gene, CDR1 is MNHEY and CDR2 is SVGEGT.

The rearrangement links TRBV15 to TRBJ2-7, with 7 bases that match TRBD2. This CDR3 region has 15 residues. V lost 5 bases to trimming and J lost 2 bases; unmatched junction nucleotides: 9. Germline values: CDR1 LNHNV, CDR2 YYDKDF (reference sequence). The CDR3 protein is CATSSFWGGTYEQYF. The CDR3, as DNA: TGTGCCACCAGCTCTTTCTGGGGGGGAACCTACGAGCAGTACTTC.

At least ten counts were recorded for this clonotype. The chain combines TRBV20-1 with TRBJ2-4; D remains ambiguous. Germline-derived CDR1 and CDR2 are DFQATT and SNEGSKA (reference sequence). Trimming pared 3 bases from V and 6 bases from J, leaving 12 bases between. The CDR3 sequence is 13 residues long. The DNA for the CDR3 is TGCAGTGCTAGTGGGTCAGAAAGAAACATTCAGTACTTC. As protein: CSASGSERNIQYF.

The chain employs TRBV9 and TRBJ2-3; D is tentatively TRBD1 or TRBD2 (5 bases each). The germline CDR1 and CDR2 sequences are SGDLS and YYNGEE. The CDR3 has 15 amino acids. The V and J ends lost 4 bases and 0 bases respectively, with 12 bases between them. CDR3 sequence (DNA): TGTGCCAGCAGCCTCGGGACCCTAAGCACAGATACGCAGTATTTT. Translated, it gives CASSLGTLSTDTQYF. The variable domain in full, with the rest retrieved from reference TRBV9 and TRBJ2-3, is DSGVTQTPKHLITATGQRVTLRCSPRSGDLSVYWYQQSLDQGLQFLIQYYNGEERAKGNILERFSAQQFPDLHSELNLSSLELGDSALYFCASSLGTLSTDTQYFGPGTRLTVL.